This T cell receptor (beta chain) was sequenced during a study of PD-1 blockade in classical Hodgkin lymphoma. The table came from immunoSEQ multiplex PCR; TCRdb's copy has only in-frame clones and leaves some out. Here the sample spans about 96,000 clones, roughly 91% being singletons. Turning to this clone: Its antigen is unidentified.

Study-level findings and limits: TCR diversity rose significantly by C4D1 in CD4+ but not CD8+ cells.

The time point was: cycle 4 day 1 (C4D1), after more than five weeks of nivolumab. Every one of the patients relapsed after autologous stem cell transplantation (brentuximab vedotin exposure was variable). Best responses included complete response and partial response; otherwise, the best response was progressive disease. Germline loops: CDR1 ENHRY, CDR2 SYGVKD. Unmatched junction bases numbered 4, after V lost 7 bases and J lost 3 bases. This CDR3 region has 13 residues. This TCR was sampled from a human donor with classical Hodgkin lymphoma. The rearrangement joins TRBV10-3 to TRBJ1-1; 8 bases line up with TRBD1. The material sequenced was peripheral blood mononuclear cells (PBMCs), taken before the fourth cycle of nivolumab. The CDR3, as DNA: TGTGCCATCAACACAGGGGGGGACACTGAAGCTTTCTTT. It yields the protein CAINTGGDTEAFF.